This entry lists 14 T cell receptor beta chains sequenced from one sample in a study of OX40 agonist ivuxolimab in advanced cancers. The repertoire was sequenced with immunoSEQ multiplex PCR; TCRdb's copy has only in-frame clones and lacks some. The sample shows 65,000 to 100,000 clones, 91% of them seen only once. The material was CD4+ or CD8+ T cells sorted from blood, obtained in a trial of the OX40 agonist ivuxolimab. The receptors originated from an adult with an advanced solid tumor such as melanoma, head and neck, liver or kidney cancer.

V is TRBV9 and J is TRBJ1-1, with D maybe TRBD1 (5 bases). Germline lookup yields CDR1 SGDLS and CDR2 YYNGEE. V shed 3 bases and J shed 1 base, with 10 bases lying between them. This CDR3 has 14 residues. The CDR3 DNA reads TGTGCCAGCAGCGCAGGGATGAAGAACACTGAAGCTTTCTTT. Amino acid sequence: CASSAGMKNTEAFF.

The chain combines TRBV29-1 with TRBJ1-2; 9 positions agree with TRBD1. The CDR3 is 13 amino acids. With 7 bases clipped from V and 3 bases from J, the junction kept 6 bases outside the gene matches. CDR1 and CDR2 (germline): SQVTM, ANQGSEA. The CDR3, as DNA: TGCAGCGCCTCGACAGGGGGAGACTATGGCTACACCTTC. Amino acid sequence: CSASTGGDYGYTF.

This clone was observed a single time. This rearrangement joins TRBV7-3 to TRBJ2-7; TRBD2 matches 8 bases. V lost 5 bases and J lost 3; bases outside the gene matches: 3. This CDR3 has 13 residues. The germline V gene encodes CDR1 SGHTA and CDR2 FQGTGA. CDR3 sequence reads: CASSPGGGYEQYF. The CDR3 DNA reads TGTGCCAGCAGCCCGGGGGGGGGCTACGAGCAGTACTTC.

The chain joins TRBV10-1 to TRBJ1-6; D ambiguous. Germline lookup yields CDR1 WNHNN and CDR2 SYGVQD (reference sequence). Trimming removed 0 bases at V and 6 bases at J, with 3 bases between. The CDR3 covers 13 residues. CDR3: CASSESSNSPLHF. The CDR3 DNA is TGCGCCAGCAGTGAGTCGAGTAATTCACCCCTCCACTTT.

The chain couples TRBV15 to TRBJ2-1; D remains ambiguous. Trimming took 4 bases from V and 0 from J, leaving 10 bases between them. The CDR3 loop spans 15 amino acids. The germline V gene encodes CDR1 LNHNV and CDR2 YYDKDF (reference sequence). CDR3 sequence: CATSIQRSSYNEQFF. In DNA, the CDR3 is TGTGCCACCAGCATTCAACGCAGCTCCTACAATGAGCAGTTCTTC.

DNA of the CDR3: TGTGCCAGCAGCTTAGAACAGGGTCAGCCCCAGCATTTT. It is translated as CASSLEQGQPQHF. V gene TRBV7-9 combines with J gene TRBJ1-5; TRBD1 is a possible D gene (6 bases). The CDR3 sequence is 13 residues long. The V and J ends lost 1 base and 6 bases respectively, with 7 bases between them. Germline CDR1 is SEHNR and CDR2 is FQNEAQ (reference sequence). Complete variable domain (other parts from reference TRBV7-9 and TRBJ1-5): DTGVSQNPRHKITKRGQNVTFRCDPISEHNRLYWYRQTLGQGPEFLTYFQNEAQLEKSRLLSDRFSAERPKGSFSTLEIQRTEQGDSAMYLCASSLEQGQPQHFGDGTRLSIL.

The CDR3 region has the DNA TGTGCCAGCAGCTTAGCACGGAGGGGGAGAGCTTTCTTT. Protein sequence: CASSLARRGRAFF. V is TRBV5-6 and J is TRBJ1-1; TRBD1 is a possible D gene (6 bases). Germline V lookup: CDR1 SGHDT, CDR2 YYEEEE. The CDR3 spans 13 residues. V was clipped by 2 bases and J by 10 bases, with 15 bases between them.

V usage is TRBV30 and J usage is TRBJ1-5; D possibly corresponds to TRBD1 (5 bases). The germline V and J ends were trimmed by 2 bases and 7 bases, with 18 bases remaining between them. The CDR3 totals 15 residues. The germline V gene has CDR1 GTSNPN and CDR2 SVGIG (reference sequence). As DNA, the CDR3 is TGTGCCTGGAGTTCCGGTTTGGGGGATTCCCAGCCCCAGCATTTT. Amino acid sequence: CAWSSGLGDSQPQHF.

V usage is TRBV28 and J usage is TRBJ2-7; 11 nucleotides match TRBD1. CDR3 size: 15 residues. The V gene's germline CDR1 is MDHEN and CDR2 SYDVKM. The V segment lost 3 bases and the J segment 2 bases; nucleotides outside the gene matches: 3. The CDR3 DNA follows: TGTGCCAGCAGTTTGGGGACAGGGGGTCCCTACGAGCAGTACTTC. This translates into CASSLGTGGPYEQYF.

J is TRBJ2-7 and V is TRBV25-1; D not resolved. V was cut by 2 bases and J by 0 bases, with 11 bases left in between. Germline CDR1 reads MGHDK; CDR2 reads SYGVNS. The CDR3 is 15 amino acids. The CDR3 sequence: CASSEGWPSSYEQYF. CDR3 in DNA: TGTGCCAGCAGTGAAGGGTGGCCAAGCTCCTACGAGCAGTACTTC.

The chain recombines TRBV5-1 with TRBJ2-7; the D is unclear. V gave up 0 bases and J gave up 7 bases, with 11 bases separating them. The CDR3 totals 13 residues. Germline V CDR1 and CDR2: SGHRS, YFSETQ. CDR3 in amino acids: CASSLEAPLEQYF. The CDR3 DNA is TGCGCCAGCAGCTTGGAGGCTCCGCTGGAGCAGTACTTC.

CDR3 region: CASSLDVAAGGIYGYTF. The CDR3 DNA sequence: TGTGCCAGCAGCTTAGATGTCGCGGCAGGGGGGATCTATGGCTACACCTTC. The V and J genes are TRBV11-2 and TRBJ1-2; 7 bases fit TRBD1. With V trimmed by 0 bases and J by 4 bases, 11 bases remained unmatched. From germline, CDR1 is SGHAT and CDR2 FQNNGV. This CDR3 spans 17 amino acids. Combining the CDR3 with reference TRBV11-2 and TRBJ1-2 gives the whole variable domain EAGVAQSPRYKIIEKRQSVAFWCNPISGHATLYWYQQILGQGPKLLIQFQNNGVVDDSQLPKDRFSAERLKGVDSTLKIQPAKLEDSAVYLCASSLDVAAGGIYGYTFGSGTRLTVV.

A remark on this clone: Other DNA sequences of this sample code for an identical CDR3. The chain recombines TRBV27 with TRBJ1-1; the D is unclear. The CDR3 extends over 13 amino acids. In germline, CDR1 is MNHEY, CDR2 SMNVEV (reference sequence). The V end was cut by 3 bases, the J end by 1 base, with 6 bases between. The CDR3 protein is CASSFRENTEAFF. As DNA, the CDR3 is TGTGCCAGCAGTTTTCGGGAGAACACTGAAGCTTTCTTT.

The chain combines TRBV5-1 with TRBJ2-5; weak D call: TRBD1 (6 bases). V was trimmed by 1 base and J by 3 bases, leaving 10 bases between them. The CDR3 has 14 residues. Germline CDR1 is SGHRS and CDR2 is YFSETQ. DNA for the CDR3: TGCGCCAGCAGCTTGAGCACAGGGAAAGAGACCCAGTACTTC. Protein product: CASSLSTGKETQYF.